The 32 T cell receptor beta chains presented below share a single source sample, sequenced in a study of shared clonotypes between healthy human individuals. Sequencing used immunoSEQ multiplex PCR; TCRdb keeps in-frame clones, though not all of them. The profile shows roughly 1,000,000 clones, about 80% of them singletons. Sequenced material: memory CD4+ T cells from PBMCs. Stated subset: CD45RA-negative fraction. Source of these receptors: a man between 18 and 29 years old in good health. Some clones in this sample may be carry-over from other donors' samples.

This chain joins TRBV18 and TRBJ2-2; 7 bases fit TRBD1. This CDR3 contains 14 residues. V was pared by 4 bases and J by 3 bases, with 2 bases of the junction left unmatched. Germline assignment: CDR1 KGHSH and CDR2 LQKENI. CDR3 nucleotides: TGTGCCAGCTCACAGGGGGCCGACACCGGGGAGCTGTTTTTT. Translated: CASSQGADTGELFF.

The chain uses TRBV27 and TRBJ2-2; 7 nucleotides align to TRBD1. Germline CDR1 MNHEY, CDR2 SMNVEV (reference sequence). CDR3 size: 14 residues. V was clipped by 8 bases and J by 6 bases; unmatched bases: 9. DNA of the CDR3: TGTGCCAGCGCAAACAGGGGTGTCTCCGGGGAGCTGTTTTTT. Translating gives CASANRGVSGELFF.

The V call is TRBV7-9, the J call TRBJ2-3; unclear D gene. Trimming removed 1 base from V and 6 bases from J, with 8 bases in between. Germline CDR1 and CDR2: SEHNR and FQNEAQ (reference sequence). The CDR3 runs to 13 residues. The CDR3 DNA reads TGTGCCAGCAGCTTAGTGGGTGTGGATACGCAGTATTTT. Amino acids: CASSLVGVDTQYF. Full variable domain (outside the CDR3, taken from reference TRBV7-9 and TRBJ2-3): DTGVSQNPRHKITKRGQNVTFRCDPISEHNRLYWYRQTLGQGPEFLTYFQNEAQLEKSRLLSDRFSAERPKGSFSTLEIQRTEQGDSAMYLCASSLVGVDTQYFGPGTRLTVL.

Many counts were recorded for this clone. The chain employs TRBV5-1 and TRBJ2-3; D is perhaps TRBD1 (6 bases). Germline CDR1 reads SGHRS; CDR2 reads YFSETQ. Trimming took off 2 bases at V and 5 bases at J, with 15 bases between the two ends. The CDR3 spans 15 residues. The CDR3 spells CASSFGLIGGDTQYF. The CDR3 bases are TGCGCCAGCAGCTTCGGACTCATAGGGGGAGATACGCAGTATTTT.

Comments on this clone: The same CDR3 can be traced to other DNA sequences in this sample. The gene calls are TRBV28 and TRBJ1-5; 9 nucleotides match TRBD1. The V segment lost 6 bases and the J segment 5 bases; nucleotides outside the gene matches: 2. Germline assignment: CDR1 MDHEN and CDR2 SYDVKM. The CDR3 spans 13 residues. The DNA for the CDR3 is TGTGCCAGCAGACAGGGGGCGGATCAGCCCCAGCATTTT. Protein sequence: CASRQGADQPQHF.

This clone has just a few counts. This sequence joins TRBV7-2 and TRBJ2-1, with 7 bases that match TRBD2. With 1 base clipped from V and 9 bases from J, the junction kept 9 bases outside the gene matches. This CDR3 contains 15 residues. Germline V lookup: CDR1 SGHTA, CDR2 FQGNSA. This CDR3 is CASSLVAGPRSEQFF. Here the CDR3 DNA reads TGTGCCAGCAGCTTAGTAGCGGGCCCCAGGAGTGAGCAGTTCTTC.

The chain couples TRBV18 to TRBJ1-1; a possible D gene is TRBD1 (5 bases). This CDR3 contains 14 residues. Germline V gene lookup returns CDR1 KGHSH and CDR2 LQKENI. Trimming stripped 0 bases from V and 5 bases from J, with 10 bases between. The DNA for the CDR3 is TGTGCCAGCTCACCACCAGGGGTTGGAACTGAAGCTTTCTTT. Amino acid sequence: CASSPPGVGTEAFF.

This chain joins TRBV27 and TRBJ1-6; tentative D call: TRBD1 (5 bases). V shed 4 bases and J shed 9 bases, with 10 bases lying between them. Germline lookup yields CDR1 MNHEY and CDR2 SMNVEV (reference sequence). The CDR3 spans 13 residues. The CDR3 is CASSSQGISPLHF. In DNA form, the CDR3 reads TGTGCCAGCAGTTCCCAGGGAATTTCACCCCTCCACTTT.

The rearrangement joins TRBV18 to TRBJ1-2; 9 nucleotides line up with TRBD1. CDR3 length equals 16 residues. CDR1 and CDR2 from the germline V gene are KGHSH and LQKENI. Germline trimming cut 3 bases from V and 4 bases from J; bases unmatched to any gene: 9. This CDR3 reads CASSPTTMDRGYGYTF. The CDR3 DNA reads TGTGCCAGCTCACCCACCACTATGGACAGGGGCTATGGCTACACCTTC.

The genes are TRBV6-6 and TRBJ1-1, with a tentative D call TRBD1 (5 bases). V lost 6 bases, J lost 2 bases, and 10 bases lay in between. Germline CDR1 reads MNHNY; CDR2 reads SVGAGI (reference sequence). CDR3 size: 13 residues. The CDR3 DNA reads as TGTGCCAGCAGACGACAGCCTAACACTGAAGCTTTCTTT. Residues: CASRRQPNTEAFF.

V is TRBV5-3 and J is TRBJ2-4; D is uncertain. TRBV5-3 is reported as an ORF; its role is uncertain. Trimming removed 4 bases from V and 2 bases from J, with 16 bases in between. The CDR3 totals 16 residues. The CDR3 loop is CARSARVQTSKNIQYF. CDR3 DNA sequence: TGTGCCAGAAGCGCCAGAGTACAGACATCCAAAAACATTCAGTACTTC.

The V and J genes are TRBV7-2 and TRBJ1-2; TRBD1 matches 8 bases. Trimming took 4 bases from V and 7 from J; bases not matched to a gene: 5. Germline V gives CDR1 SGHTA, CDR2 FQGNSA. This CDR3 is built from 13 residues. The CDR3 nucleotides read TGTGCCAGCAGCTCGGACAGGGTACGTGGCTACACCTTC. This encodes CASSSDRVRGYTF.

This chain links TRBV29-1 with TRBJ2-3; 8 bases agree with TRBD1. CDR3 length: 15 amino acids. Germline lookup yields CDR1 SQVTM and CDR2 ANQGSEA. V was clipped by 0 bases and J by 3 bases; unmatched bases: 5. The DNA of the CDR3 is TGCAGCGTTGAAGACGGACAGGGAGATACAGATACGCAGTATTTT. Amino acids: CSVEDGQGDTDTQYF.

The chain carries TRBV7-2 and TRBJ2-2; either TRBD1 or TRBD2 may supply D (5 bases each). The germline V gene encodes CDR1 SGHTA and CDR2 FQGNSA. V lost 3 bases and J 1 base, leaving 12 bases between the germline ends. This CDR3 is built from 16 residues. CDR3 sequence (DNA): TGTGCCAGCAGCTTCTCCGGGACGGGGAACACCGGGGAGCTGTTTTTT. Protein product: CASSFSGTGNTGELFF.

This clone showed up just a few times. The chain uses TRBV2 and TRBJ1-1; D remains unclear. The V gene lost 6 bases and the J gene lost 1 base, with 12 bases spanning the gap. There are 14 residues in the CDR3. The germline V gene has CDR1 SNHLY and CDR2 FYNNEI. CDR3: CASSLQIPNTEAFF. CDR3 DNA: TGTGCCAGCAGCCTACAGATTCCGAACACTGAAGCTTTCTTT.

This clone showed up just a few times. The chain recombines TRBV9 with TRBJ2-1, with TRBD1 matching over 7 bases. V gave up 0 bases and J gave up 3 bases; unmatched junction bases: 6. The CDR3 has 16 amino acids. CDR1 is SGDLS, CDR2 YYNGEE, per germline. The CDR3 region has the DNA TGTGCCAGCAGCGTAGGAGGGGGCAGTGTCTACAATGAGCAGTTCTTC. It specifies CASSVGGGSVYNEQFF.

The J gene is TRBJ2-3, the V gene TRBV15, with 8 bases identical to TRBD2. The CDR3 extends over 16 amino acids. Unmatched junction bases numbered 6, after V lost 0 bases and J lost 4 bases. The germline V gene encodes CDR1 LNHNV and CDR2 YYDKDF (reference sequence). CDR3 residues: CATSRDRGGVADTQYF. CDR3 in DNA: TGTGCCACCAGCAGAGATCGGGGGGGAGTAGCAGATACGCAGTATTTT.

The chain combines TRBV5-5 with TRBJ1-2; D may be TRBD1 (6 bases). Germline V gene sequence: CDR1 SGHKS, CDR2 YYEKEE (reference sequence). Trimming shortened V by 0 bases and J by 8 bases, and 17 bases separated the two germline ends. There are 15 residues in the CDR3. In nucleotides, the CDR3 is TGTGCCAGCAGCTTGGAGGGGGGAACTATGTCGGGCTACACCTTC. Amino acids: CASSLEGGTMSGYTF.

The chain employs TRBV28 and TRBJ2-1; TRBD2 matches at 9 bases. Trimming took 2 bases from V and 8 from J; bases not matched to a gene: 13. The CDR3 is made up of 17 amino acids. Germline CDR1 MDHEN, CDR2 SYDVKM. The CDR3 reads CASSLAGREGLSDEQFF. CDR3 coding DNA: TGTGCCAGCAGTTTAGCGGGGCGGGAGGGCCTTAGCGATGAGCAGTTCTTC.

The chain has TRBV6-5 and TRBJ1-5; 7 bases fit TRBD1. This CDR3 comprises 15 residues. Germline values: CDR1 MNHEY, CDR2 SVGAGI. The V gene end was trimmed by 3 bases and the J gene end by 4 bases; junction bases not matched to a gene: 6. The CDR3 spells CASSYGAGGNQPQHF. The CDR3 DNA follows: TGTGCCAGCAGTTATGGGGCAGGGGGAAATCAGCCCCAGCATTTT.

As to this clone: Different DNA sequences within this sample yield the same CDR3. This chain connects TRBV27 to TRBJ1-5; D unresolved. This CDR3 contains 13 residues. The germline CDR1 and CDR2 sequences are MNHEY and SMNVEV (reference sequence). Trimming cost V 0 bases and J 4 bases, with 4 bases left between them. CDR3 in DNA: TGTGCCAGCAGTTTATCTGTGAATCAGCCCCAGCATTTT. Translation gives CASSLSVNQPQHF.

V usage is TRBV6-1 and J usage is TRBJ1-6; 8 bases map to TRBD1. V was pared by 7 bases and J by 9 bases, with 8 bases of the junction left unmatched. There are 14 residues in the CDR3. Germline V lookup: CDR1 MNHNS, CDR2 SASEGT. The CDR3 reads CASNGQGPPSPLHF. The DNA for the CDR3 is TGTGCCAGCAACGGACAGGGACCCCCTTCACCCCTCCACTTT.

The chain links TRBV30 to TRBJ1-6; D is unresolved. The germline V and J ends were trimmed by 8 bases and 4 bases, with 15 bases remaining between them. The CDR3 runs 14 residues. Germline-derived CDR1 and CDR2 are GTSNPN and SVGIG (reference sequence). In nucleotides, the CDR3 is TGTGCCAGTAAAGTGAAAGGGTATAATTCACCCCTCCACTTT. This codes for CASKVKGYNSPLHF.

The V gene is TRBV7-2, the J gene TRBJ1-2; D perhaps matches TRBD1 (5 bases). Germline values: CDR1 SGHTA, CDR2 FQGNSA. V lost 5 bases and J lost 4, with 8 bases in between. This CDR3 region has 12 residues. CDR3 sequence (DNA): TGTGCCAGCAGCCGCGACAGCTATGGCTACACCTTC. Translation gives CASSRDSYGYTF.

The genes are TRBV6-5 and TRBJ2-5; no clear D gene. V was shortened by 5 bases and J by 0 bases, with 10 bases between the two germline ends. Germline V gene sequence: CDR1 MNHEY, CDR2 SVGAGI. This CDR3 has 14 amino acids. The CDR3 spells CASSPRGDQETQYF. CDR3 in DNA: TGTGCCAGCAGTCCCCGTGGGGACCAAGAGACCCAGTACTTC.

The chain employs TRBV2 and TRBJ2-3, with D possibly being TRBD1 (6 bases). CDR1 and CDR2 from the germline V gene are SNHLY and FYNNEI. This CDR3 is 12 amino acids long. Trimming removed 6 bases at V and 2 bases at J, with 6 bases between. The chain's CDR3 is CASRGATDTQYF. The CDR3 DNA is TGTGCCAGCAGGGGGGCCACAGATACGCAGTATTTT.

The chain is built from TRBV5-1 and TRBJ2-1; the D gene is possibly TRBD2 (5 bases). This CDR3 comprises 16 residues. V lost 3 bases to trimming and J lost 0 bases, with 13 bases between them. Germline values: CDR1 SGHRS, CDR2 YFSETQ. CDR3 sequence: CASSSFPGSSYNEQFF. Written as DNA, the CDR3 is TGCGCCAGCAGCTCTTTTCCGGGGAGCTCCTACAATGAGCAGTTCTTC.

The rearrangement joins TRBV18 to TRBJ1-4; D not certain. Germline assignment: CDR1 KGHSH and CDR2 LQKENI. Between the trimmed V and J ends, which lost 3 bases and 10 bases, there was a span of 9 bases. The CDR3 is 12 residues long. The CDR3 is CASSPTEGKLFF. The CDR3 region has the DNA TGTGCCAGCTCACCCACCGAGGGAAAACTGTTTTTT.

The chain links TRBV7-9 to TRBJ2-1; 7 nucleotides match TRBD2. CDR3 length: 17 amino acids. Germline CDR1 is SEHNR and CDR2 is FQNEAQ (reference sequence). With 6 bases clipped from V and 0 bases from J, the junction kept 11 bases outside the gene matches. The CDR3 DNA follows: TGTGCCAGCAGAAAAAGGAACGGCGGGAGCTCCTACAATGAGCAGTTCTTC. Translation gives CASRKRNGGSSYNEQFF.

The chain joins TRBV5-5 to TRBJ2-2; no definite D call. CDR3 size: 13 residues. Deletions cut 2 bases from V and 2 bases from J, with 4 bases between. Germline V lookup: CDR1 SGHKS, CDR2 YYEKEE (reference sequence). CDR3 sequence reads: CASSFINTGELFF. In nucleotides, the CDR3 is TGTGCCAGCAGCTTTATCAACACCGGGGAGCTGTTTTTT.

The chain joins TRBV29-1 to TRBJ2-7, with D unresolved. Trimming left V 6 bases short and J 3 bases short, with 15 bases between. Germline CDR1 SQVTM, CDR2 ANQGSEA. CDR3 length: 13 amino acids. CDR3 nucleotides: TGCAGCGTGAGCCACACATCGGTCTACGAGCAGTACTTC. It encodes CSVSHTSVYEQYF.

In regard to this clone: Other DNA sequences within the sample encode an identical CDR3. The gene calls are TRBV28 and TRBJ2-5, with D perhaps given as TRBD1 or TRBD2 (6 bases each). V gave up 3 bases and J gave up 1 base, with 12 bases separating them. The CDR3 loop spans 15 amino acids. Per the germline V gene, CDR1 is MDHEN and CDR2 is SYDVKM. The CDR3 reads CASSFGGRSQETQYF. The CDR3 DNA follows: TGTGCCAGCAGTTTTGGGGGGCGCAGCCAAGAGACCCAGTACTTC.